What follows describes a single T cell receptor (beta chain). It has no known antigen specificity. No base qualities exist here, and no much larger clone lies one base off it. Sequencing of the TRB variable region was done with the immunoSEQ hsTCRB v3.0 assay at survey level resolution. The target sequencing depth for TRB was roughly 40,000-55,000 T-cell genomes per sample. Pooled TRB libraries were sequenced on an Illumina MiSeq with a v3 150-cycle kit. As for the authors' bioinformatics: Repertoire analysis was run in R within a reproducible Nextflow workflow that covered QC, data transformation and analysis. LymphoSeq2, an R package for AIRR-Seq data exploration, was used to implement custom analyses. After excluding a few samples that yielded fewer than 5000 total TRB sequences, some 180 HIV repertoires remained for analysis. Of the 188 retained HIV repertoires, about 60 were collected before and more than 120 after ART initiation. Repertoires were downsampled to 5000 TRB nucleotide sequences, and summary statistics were averaged over 100 downsampling iterations. Only TRB sequences with CDR3 regions of at least seven amino acids were retained for analysis. Diversity was assessed using a clonality score derived from Shannon entropy and using the Gini coefficient. In the repertoire networks, any two of the top 5000 CDR3 amino acid sequences were connected whenever the two sequences differed by an edit distance of one. GLIPH2 predicted antigen specificity groups and MHC restriction for TRB CDR3 amino acid sequences. CDR3 amino acid sequences were matched against VDJdb and McPAS-TCR to flag known CMV, EBV, HIV or tissue antigen associations. Pre-ART, post-ART and control groups were compared with Wilcoxon signed-rank tests and Holm-Bonferroni correction. TCRdb took this table from immuneACCESS and kept in-frame rearrangements with V and J called. Such tables lack part of the clones; where checked against another copy, unresolved V genes explain under half of the gap, and the rest is unexplained. D and trimming come from the DNA, and the V and J calls and clone size come from that table. The table for this sample lists about 31,000 clones; roughly nine tenths of them were counted only once. The ten top clones hold around 7.8% of the sample.

Inclusion was restricted to participants for whom at least one PBMC sample before ART initiation and at least two post-ART samples were available. All participants with HIV were treated in the United States of America. Cryopreserved samples of about 0.95-11 million PBMC were thawed and washed before DNA extraction. At the time of the earliest PBMC sample for each participant with HIV, ages ranged from roughly 20 to 54 years. Per participant, PBMC samples came from 1-4 timepoints prior to ART initiation and 2-8 timepoints following ART initiation, for a median of 7 samples. For every participant, serial HIV viral load, CD4+ T-cell count, ART history and demographic data were obtained. Genomic DNA was extracted from unsorted PBMC with a Qiagen kit on a QIAcube, processed in batches of 12 samples. Inclusive of the bounding cysteine and phenylalanine, the CDR3 is 14 residues long. The CDR3 DNA has 42 bases and is translated from base 1. The trim is 4 bases for V and 1 base for J, with a gap of 12 bases between the germline ends. Via the germline V gene, CDR1 is SGHRS and CDR2 YFSETQ.

The sample originates from a study of long-term antiretroviral therapy in people with HIV (dated by TCRdb to between 2022 and 2023). About the full investigation: The earliest samples were collected approximately a decade before the 2015 WHO recommendation for immediate ART, a period when ART was typically delayed until CD4 counts fell. From a few dozen adults with confirmed HIV infection, the cohort provided approximately 210 cryopreserved PBMC samples, gathered serially across a mean of around six years (range 1-12). No cross-contamination during QIAcube processing was seen in test extractions of a monoclonal T-cell line run alongside about 33 polyclonal samples. A retrospective serial study tested whether ART initiation and durable HIV suppression were associated with changes in peripheral blood TRB repertoire composition and diversity. Of the 30 participants with HIV, about twelve were female. Overall study outcomes, separate from this receptor: Samples dated from the mid-2000s to the late 2010s, and the ART regimens used may be less effective than current ones. Inferences about post-ART repertoire changes are limited because no data were available on ART adherence, viral resistance or therapy changes. Since PBMC availability was limited, sequencing covered only the TCR beta chain, with no alpha chain pairing. Narrower CDR3 length ranges were observed in HIV repertoires than in controls, and an antigen-experienced repertoire with only a slight naive shift after ART was suggested by the network structure. ART initiation was associated with a significant increase in TRB diversity, but diversity stayed significantly below transplant donor controls even after long-term ART. Because cell numbers in pre-ART samples were limited, unsorted PBMC were profiled instead of sorted CD4+ and CD8+ T cells. Expanded TRB clones identified before ART initiation dominated the repertoire across all time points, though the dominance fluctuated and decreased in many PLHIV after ART.

This chain joins TRBV5-1 to TRBJ2-7; TRBD1 is a weak D gene call, 6 bases matching. Here the sequenced sample was unsorted PBMCs, taken about 5 years before starting antiretroviral therapy. The sequence was obtained from a middle-aged man with HIV. The encoded CDR3 is CASSPGQLSYEQYF. The DNA reads TGCGCCAGCAGCCCCGGACAGCTTTCCTACGAGCAGTACTTC.